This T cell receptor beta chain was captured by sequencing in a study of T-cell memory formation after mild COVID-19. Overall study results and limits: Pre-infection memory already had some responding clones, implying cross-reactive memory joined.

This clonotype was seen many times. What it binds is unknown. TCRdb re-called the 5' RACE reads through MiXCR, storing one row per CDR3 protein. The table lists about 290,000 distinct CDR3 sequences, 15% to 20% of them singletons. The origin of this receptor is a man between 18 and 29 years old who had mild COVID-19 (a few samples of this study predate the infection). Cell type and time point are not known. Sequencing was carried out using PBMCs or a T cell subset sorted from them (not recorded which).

The CDR3 spells CASSQAQAPASYTF. The DNA of the CDR3 is TGCGCCAGCAGCCAAGCACAGGCCCCCGCAAGTTACACCTTC. The chain couples TRBV4-3 to TRBJ1-2; tentative D call: TRBD1 (5 bases). Germline CDR1 LGHNA, CDR2 YSLEER. V dropped 1 base and J dropped 11 bases, with 17 bases sitting between them. The CDR3 sequence is 14 residues long.